Listed here are 21 T cell receptor beta chains from one sample, sequenced in a study of blood T cell repertoires in COVID-19. The assay was immunoSEQ multiplex PCR, and TCRdb's table has in-frame clones only and misses some. The profile covers about 210,000 clones, with around 84% appearing a single time and 9.5% to 15% taken by the ten largest. The specimen was peripheral blood. The receptors stem from a human donor in a cohort sampled during active COVID-19.

The gene calls are TRBV7-2 and TRBJ2-3, with 7 bases matching TRBD2. The CDR3 runs 15 residues. Unmatched junction bases numbered 14, after V lost 6 bases and J lost 8 bases. Germline assignment: CDR1 SGHTA and CDR2 FQGNSA. This CDR3 reads CASSSRDYSLGTQYF. Here the CDR3 DNA reads TGTGCCAGCAGTTCTCGGGACTACTCCTTGGGTACGCAGTATTTT.

V gene TRBV9 combines with J gene TRBJ2-3, with no clear D. V was shortened by 2 bases and J by 2 bases, with 6 bases between the two germline ends. CDR3 length: 13 residues. Germline CDR1 and CDR2: SGDLS and YYNGEE. The CDR3 coding sequence is TGTGCCAGCAGCGTCGCGGACACAGATACGCAGTATTTT. It specifies CASSVADTDTQYF.

The rearrangement joins TRBV9 to TRBJ2-3, with 9 positions matching TRBD1. The CDR3 is 15 residues long. Per the germline V gene, CDR1 is SGDLS and CDR2 is YYNGEE. Trimming at V came to 4 bases and at J to 5 bases, leaving 8 bases not matched to a gene. The DNA for the CDR3 is TGTGCCAGCAGCTCCCGGGACAGGGTTCAAGATACGCAGTATTTT. Translation gives CASSSRDRVQDTQYF.

This clone was seen once. The chain recombines TRBV7-2 with TRBJ2-5, with TRBD1 as a possible D gene (6 bases). The CDR3 loop spans 15 amino acids. The V end lost 5 bases, the J end lost 2 bases, and 15 bases lay between the germline ends. The germline gives CDR1 SGHTA, CDR2 FQGNSA. The CDR3 region is CASSPDRYPQETQYF. CDR3 sequence (DNA): TGTGCCAGCAGCCCAGACAGGTACCCACAAGAGACCCAGTACTTC.

The chain links TRBV3-1 (or the pseudogene TRBV3-2) to TRBJ1-2; 12 bases align to TRBD1. J gave up 3 bases and V 6 bases, and 8 bases lay outside the gene matches. The germline V gene encodes CDR1 LGHDT and CDR2 YNNKEL (reference sequence). This CDR3 is built from 16 residues. In DNA form, the CDR3 reads TGTGCCAGCAGTCAATGGGACAGGGGGCCTGACTATGGCTACACCTTC. Its protein product is CASSQWDRGPDYGYTF.

As regards this clone: Other DNA variants within this sample encode the same CDR3. The chain employs TRBV5-1 and TRBJ1-2; TRBD1 aligns across 7 bases. CDR3 length: 14 residues. Germline-derived CDR1 and CDR2 are SGHRS and YFSETQ. V lost 4 bases to trimming and J lost 3 bases; unmatched junction nucleotides: 6. CDR3 amino acids: CASSPQGFDYGYTF. CDR3 DNA sequence: TGCGCCAGCAGCCCACAGGGGTTCGACTATGGCTACACCTTC.

The V gene is TRBV5-6, the J gene TRBJ1-2; D remains ambiguous. The V gene's germline CDR1 is SGHDT and CDR2 YYEEEE. The CDR3 runs 14 residues. V lost 0 bases and J lost 7, with 13 bases in between. CDR3 protein: CASSLGRIFLGYTF. In DNA form, the CDR3 reads TGTGCCAGCAGCTTGGGCAGGATCTTCCTTGGCTACACCTTC.

This clone was detected once. The chain carries TRBV5-6 and TRBJ1-3, with D uncertain. The V gene lost 0 bases and the J gene lost 0 bases, with 7 bases spanning the gap. The CDR3 is 15 amino acids. Germline V lookup: CDR1 SGHDT, CDR2 YYEEEE. The CDR3 loop reads CASSLDYGSGNTIYF. Here the CDR3 DNA reads TGTGCCAGCAGCTTGGACTACGGCTCTGGAAACACCATATATTTT.

The CDR3 is CASSPSGESGYTF. The CDR3 coding sequence is TGTGCCAGTAGTCCATCAGGGGAAAGTGGCTACACCTTC. The chain joins TRBV19 to TRBJ1-2; TRBD1 is a possible D gene (6 bases). V dropped 5 bases and J dropped 7 bases, with 14 bases sitting between them. Germline V lookup: CDR1 LNHDA, CDR2 SQIVND (reference sequence). The CDR3 loop spans 13 amino acids. Combining the CDR3 with reference TRBV19 and TRBJ1-2 gives the whole variable domain DGGITQSPKYLFRKEGQNVTLSCEQNLNHDAMYWYRQDPGQGLRLIYYSQIVNDFQKGDIAEGYSVSREKKESFPLTVTSAQKNPTAFYLCASSPSGESGYTFGSGTRLTVV.

CDR3 nucleotides: TGTGCCAGCAGCGCTTCAGGGGATAGCAATCAGCCCCAGCATTTT. This gives the protein CASSASGDSNQPQHF. The rearrangement joins TRBV9 to TRBJ1-5, with a tentative D call TRBD1 (6 bases). Germline CDR1 is SGDLS and CDR2 is YYNGEE. The CDR3 covers 15 residues. Trimming took 3 bases from V and 0 from J, leaving 10 bases between them.

This chain uses TRBV30 with TRBJ1-2; no firm D call. The CDR3 loop spans 15 amino acids. CDR1 and CDR2 from the germline V gene are GTSNPN and SVGIG (reference sequence). V was shortened by 3 bases and J by 4 bases, with 18 bases between the two germline ends. CDR3 residues: CAWSLQTREGYGYTF. The CDR3 coding sequence is TGTGCCTGGAGCCTCCAGACACGTGAAGGCTATGGCTACACCTTC.

This chain uses TRBV29-1 with TRBJ1-5, with 7 nucleotides matching TRBD1. Trimming cost V 6 bases and J 0 bases; bases outside gene matches: 8. This CDR3 is 15 amino acids long. Germline V gene sequence: CDR1 SQVTM, CDR2 ANQGSEA. In nucleotides, the CDR3 is TGCAGCGTCGCGACAGGGACGGATAGCAATCAGCCCCAGCATTTT. Protein product: CSVATGTDSNQPQHF.

The CDR3 protein is CASSQVTGGFNQPQHF. The CDR3, as DNA: TGTGCCAGCAGCCAAGTAACAGGGGGCTTCAATCAGCCCCAGCATTTT. This sequence joins TRBV3-1 (or the pseudogene TRBV3-2) and TRBJ1-5; TRBD1 matches at 9 bases. This CDR3 is 16 amino acids long. V gave up 1 base and J gave up 3 bases; unmatched junction bases: 4. Looked up from germline, CDR1 is LGHDT and CDR2 is YNNKEL (reference sequence).

The genes are TRBV3-1 (or the pseudogene TRBV3-2) and TRBJ2-5; TRBD1 matches 8 bases. The CDR3 totals 13 residues. In germline, CDR1 is LGHDT, CDR2 YNNKEL (reference sequence). V gave up 5 bases and J gave up 4 bases; unmatched junction bases: 3. This chain's CDR3 is CASSFDRGETQYF. CDR3 DNA: TGTGCCAGCAGCTTCGACAGGGGAGAGACCCAGTACTTC.

This clone turned up a few times. The J gene is TRBJ1-1, the V gene TRBV4-2; D uncertain. Germline V gives CDR1 LGHNA, CDR2 YNFKEQ. The V gene lost 0 bases and the J gene lost 1 base, with 6 bases spanning the gap. The CDR3 consists of 14 residues. CDR3 loop: CASSQEGGNTEAFF. In DNA, the CDR3 is TGTGCCAGCAGCCAAGAGGGAGGGAACACTGAAGCTTTCTTT.

The rearrangement links TRBV5-8 to TRBJ1-3; unclear D gene. This CDR3 spans 14 amino acids. Germline V gives CDR1 SGHTS, CDR2 YDEGEE. The V end was cut by 6 bases, the J end by 3 bases, with 13 bases between. CDR3 loop: CASTPSHSGNTIYF. CDR3 coding DNA: TGTGCCAGCACCCCTTCGCACAGTGGAAACACCATATATTTT.

This clone was counted only a few times. V and J are TRBV28 and TRBJ1-1; D gene unclear. The CDR3 sequence is 11 residues long. Trimming left V 7 bases short and J 3 bases short, with 6 bases between. Germline loops: CDR1 MDHEN, CDR2 SYDVKM. The CDR3 nucleotides read TGTGCCAGCACTCAGGACACTGAAGCTTTCTTT. Protein sequence: CASTQDTEAFF.

The CDR3 DNA sequence: TGCGCCAGCAGCCAGGGGGGACAGGGGAACGAGCAGTACTTC. Protein: CASSQGGQGNEQYF. The chain carries TRBV5-1 and TRBJ2-7; 10 bases line up with TRBD1. Trimming removed 4 bases from V and 5 bases from J; junction bases left unmatched: 6. CDR1 and CDR2 (germline): SGHRS, YFSETQ. The CDR3 spans 14 residues.

As concerns this clone: Its ends do not fully match the called genes, so a read error is possible. The V call is TRBV2, the J call TRBJ2-2, with 9 nucleotides matching TRBD2. Germline CDR1 is SNHLY and CDR2 is FYNNEI. The CDR3 consists of 13 residues. CDR3 amino acids: CASSLPERGVPDF. Here the CDR3 DNA reads TGTGCCAGCAGTCTACCCGAGCGGGGGGTTCCCGATTTT.

The chain links TRBV5-6 to TRBJ2-1; 7 bases map to TRBD2. The V gene end was trimmed by 1 base and the J gene end by 5 bases; junction bases not matched to a gene: 15. This CDR3 region has 18 residues. The germline V gene encodes CDR1 SGHDT and CDR2 YYEEEE. The CDR3 sequence is CASSLRALHLAAHNEQFF. The CDR3 nucleotides are TGTGCCAGCAGCTTGCGGGCTCTGCACCTAGCGGCCCACAATGAGCAGTTCTTC.

The chain is built from TRBV6-2 or TRBV6-3 and TRBJ2-2, with 7 nucleotides matching TRBD1. The germline V gene encodes CDR1 MNHEY and CDR2 SVGEGT. V lost 0 bases, J lost 6 bases, and 16 bases stayed unmatched. The CDR3 sequence is 19 residues long. CDR3 nucleotide sequence: TGTGCCAGCAGTTACTCGGGGGTGACAGGGCAGGGCGTTTCCGGGGAGCTGTTTTTT. Amino acid sequence: CASSYSGVTGQGVSGELFF.